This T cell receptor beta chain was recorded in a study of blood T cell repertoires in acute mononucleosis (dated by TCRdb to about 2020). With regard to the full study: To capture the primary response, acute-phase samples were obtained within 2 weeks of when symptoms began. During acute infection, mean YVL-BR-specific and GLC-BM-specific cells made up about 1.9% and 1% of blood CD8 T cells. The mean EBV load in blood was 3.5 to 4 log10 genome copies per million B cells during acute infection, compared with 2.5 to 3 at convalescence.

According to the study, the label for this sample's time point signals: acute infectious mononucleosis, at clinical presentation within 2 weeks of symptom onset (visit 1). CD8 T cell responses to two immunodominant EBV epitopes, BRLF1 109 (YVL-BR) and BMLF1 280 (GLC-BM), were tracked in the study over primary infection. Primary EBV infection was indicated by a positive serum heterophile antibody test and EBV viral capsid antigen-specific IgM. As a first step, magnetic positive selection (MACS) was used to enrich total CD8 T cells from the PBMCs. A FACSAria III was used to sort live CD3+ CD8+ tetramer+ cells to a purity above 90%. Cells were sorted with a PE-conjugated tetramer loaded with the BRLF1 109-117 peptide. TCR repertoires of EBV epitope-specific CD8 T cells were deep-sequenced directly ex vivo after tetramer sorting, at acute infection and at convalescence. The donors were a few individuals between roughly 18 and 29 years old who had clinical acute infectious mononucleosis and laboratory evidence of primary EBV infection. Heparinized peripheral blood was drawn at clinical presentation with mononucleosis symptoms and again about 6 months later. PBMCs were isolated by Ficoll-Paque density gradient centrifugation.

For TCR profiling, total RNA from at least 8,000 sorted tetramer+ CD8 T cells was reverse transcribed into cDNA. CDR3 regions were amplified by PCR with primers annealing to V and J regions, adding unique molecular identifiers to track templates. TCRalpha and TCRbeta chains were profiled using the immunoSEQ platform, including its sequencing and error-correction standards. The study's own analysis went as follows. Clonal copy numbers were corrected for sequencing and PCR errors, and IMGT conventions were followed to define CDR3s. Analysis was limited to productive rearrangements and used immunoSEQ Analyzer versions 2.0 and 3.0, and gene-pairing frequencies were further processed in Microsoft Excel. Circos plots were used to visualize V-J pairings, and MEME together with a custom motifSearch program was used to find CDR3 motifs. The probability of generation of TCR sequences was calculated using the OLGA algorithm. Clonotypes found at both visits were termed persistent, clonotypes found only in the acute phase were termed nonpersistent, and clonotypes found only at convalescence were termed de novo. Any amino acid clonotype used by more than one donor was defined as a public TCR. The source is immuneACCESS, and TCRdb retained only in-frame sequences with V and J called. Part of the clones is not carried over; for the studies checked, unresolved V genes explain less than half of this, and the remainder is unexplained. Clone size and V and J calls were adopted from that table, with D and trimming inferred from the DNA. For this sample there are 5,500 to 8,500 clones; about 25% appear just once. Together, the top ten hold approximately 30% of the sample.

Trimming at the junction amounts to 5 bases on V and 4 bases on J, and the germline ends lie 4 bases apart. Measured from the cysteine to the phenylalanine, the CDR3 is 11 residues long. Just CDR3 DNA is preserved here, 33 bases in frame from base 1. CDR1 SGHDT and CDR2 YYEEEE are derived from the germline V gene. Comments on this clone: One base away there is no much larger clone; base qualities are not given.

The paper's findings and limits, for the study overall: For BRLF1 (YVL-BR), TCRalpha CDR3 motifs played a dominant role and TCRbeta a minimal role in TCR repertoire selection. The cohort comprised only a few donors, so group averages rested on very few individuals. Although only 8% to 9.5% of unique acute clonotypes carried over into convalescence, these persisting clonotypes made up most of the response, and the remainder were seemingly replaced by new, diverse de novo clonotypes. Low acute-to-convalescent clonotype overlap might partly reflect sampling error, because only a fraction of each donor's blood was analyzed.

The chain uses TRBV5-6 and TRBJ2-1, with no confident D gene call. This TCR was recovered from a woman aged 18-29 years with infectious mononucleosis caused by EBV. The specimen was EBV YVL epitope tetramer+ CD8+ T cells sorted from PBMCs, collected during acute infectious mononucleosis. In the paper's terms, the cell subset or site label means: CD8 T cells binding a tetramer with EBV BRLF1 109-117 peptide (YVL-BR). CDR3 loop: CASSNYNEQFF. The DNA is TGTGCCAGCAGTAATTACAATGAGCAGTTCTTC.